These 10 T cell receptor beta chains were sequenced from one sample in a study of blood T cell repertoires in COVID-19. Only in-frame clones appear in the TCRdb table, and some are missing; sequencing was by immunoSEQ multiplex PCR. The sample lists roughly 180,000 clones; nearly 80% were seen once. The sequenced sample consisted of PBMCs or T cells enriched from blood (not recorded which). These receptor sequences come from a man between 60 and 70 years old who had been exposed to COVID-19.

This clone was counted a few times. The J gene is TRBJ1-2, the V gene TRBV7-3; 7 positions match TRBD1. Per the germline V gene, CDR1 is SGHTA and CDR2 is FQGTGA. With 2 bases clipped from V and 8 bases from J, the junction kept 11 bases outside the gene matches. The CDR3 has 15 amino acids. CDR3 sequence reads: CASSLGVGTEYGYTF. CDR3 nucleotides: TGTGCCAGCAGCTTAGGGGTGGGGACAGAATACGGCTACACCTTC.

The chain links TRBV7-9 to TRBJ1-4, with 9 bases lining up with TRBD1. The CDR3 spans 15 residues. The germline V gene encodes CDR1 SEHNR and CDR2 FQNEAQ (reference sequence). Losses at the gene ends were 6 bases for V and 3 bases for J; bases not matched to a gene: 5. This CDR3 reads CASRDRGVANEKLFF. CDR3 nucleotides: TGTGCCAGCAGGGACAGGGGTGTAGCTAATGAAAAACTGTTTTTT.

The chain recombines TRBV4-3 with TRBJ2-7; the match to TRBD1 covers 8 bases. Germline V gives CDR1 LGHNA, CDR2 YSLEER. The CDR3 consists of 14 residues. With V trimmed by 3 bases and J by 2 bases, 3 bases remained unmatched. CDR3 sequence (DNA): TGCGCCAGCAGCCAGGGGACAGGCCCCTACGAGCAGTACTTC. Translation gives CASSQGTGPYEQYF.

This chain uses TRBV28 with TRBJ1-1; maybe TRBD1 (5 bases). CDR3 length equals 14 residues. Trimming shortened V by 6 bases and J by 4 bases, and 15 bases separated the two germline ends. Per germline, CDR1 MDHEN and CDR2 SYDVKM. Here the CDR3 DNA reads TGTGCCAGCAGACCGGCAGGGTTGAGCACTGAAGCTTTCTTT. Residues: CASRPAGLSTEAFF.

The V call is TRBV6-6, the J call TRBJ1-2; D unresolved. V lost 2 bases and J 2 bases, leaving 9 bases between the germline ends. The germline V gene encodes CDR1 MNHNY and CDR2 SVGAGI (reference sequence). There are 14 residues in the CDR3. CDR3 amino acids: CASSYGQLNYGYTF. The CDR3 nucleotides read TGTGCCAGCAGTTACGGGCAGCTGAACTATGGCTACACCTTC.

This clone appeared a few times. The CDR3 DNA reads TGTGCCAGCAGTGAAGCCTGGGGGGAGCCCCAGCATTTT. Its translation: CASSEAWGEPQHF. The chain links TRBV6-1 to TRBJ1-5, with TRBD1 as a possible D gene (5 bases). The V and J ends lost 0 bases and 8 bases respectively, with 8 bases between them. There are 13 residues in the CDR3. Per germline, CDR1 MNHNS and CDR2 SASEGT.

V and J are TRBV5-4 and TRBJ1-3; D is unclear. This CDR3 region has 12 residues. V was cut by 7 bases and J by 3 bases, with 8 bases left in between. Looked up from germline, CDR1 is SGHNT and CDR2 is YYREEE (reference sequence). CDR3 sequence: CASGLIGNTIYF. CDR3 nucleotide sequence: TGTGCCAGCGGGCTTATTGGAAACACCATATATTTT.

The V call is TRBV21-1, the J call TRBJ2-1; the D call TRBD2 from the table was never checked on the DNA. TRBV21-1 is a known pseudogene. The CDR3 totals 19 residues. This chain's CDR3 is CASSNTASGQVSSYNEQFF. In nucleotides, the CDR3 is TGTGCCAGCAGCAATACGGCTAGCGGTCAGGTTAGCTCCTACAATGAGCAGTTCTTC.

V and J are TRBV20-1 and TRBJ2-1; 8 bases map to TRBD1. CDR1 is DFQATT and CDR2 is SNEGSKA in the germline V gene (reference sequence). CDR3 length equals 15 residues. The V and J ends lost 6 bases and 7 bases, in that order; junction bases with no gene match: 14. The CDR3 DNA sequence: TGCAGTGCAAGTCGACAGGGGAGACACGAGAATGAGCAGTTCTTC. It is translated as CSASRQGRHENEQFF.

V is TRBV7-3 and J is TRBJ2-2, with D possibly TRBD2 on 6 matching bases. The CDR3 has 15 amino acids. Per germline, CDR1 SGHTA and CDR2 FQGTGA. Trimming took 5 bases from V and 7 from J, leaving 17 bases between them. This chain's CDR3 is CASSTSGVGGGELFF. The DNA for the CDR3 is TGTGCCAGCAGCACTTCGGGAGTCGGTGGCGGGGAGCTGTTTTTT. The whole variable domain, filled in from reference TRBV7-3 and TRBJ2-2, reads GAGVSQTPSNKVTEKGKYVELRCDPISGHTALYWYRQSLGQGPEFLIYFQGTGAADDSGLPNDRFFAVRPEGSVSTLKIQRTERGDSAVYLCASSTSGVGGGELFFGEGSRLTVL.